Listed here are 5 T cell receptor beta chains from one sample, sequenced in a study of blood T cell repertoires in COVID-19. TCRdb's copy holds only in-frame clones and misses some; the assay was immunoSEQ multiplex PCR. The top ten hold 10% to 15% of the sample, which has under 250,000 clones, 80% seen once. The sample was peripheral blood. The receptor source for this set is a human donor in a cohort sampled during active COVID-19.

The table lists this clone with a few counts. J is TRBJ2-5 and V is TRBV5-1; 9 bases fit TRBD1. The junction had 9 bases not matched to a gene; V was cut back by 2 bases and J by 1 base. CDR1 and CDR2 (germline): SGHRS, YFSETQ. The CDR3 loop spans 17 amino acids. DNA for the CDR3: TGCGCCAGCAGCTTTATTAGACAGGGGGGGCGCCAAGAGACCCAGTACTTC. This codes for CASSFIRQGGRQETQYF.

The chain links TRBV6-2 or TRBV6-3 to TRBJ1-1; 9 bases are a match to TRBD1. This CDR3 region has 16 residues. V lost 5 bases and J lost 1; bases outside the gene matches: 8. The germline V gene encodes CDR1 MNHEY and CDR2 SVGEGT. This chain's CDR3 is CASSTRQGGKNTEAFF. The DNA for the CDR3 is TGTGCCAGCAGTACCCGACAGGGGGGAAAGAACACTGAAGCTTTCTTT.

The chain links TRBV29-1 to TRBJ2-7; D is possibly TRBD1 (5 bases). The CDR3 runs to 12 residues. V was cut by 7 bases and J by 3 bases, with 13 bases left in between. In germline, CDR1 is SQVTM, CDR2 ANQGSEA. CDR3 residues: CSAQVTHYEQYF. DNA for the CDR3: TGCAGCGCACAGGTTACCCACTACGAGCAGTACTTC.

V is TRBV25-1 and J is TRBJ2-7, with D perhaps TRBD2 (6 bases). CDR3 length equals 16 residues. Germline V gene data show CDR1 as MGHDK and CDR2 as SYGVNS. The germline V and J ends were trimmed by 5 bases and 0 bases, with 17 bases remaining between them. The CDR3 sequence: CASSLSGTGVSYEQYF. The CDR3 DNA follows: TGTGCCAGCAGTTTATCCGGGACGGGAGTCTCCTACGAGCAGTACTTC.

CDR3 coding DNA: TGTGCCACCAGTGATCAAGACAAAAACTATGGCTACACCTTC. It translates to CATSDQDKNYGYTF. V gene TRBV24-1 combines with J gene TRBJ1-2; no firm D call. Deletions cut 3 bases from V and 2 bases from J, with 9 bases between. CDR1 and CDR2 from the germline V gene are KGHDR and SFDVKD. CDR3 length: 14 residues.